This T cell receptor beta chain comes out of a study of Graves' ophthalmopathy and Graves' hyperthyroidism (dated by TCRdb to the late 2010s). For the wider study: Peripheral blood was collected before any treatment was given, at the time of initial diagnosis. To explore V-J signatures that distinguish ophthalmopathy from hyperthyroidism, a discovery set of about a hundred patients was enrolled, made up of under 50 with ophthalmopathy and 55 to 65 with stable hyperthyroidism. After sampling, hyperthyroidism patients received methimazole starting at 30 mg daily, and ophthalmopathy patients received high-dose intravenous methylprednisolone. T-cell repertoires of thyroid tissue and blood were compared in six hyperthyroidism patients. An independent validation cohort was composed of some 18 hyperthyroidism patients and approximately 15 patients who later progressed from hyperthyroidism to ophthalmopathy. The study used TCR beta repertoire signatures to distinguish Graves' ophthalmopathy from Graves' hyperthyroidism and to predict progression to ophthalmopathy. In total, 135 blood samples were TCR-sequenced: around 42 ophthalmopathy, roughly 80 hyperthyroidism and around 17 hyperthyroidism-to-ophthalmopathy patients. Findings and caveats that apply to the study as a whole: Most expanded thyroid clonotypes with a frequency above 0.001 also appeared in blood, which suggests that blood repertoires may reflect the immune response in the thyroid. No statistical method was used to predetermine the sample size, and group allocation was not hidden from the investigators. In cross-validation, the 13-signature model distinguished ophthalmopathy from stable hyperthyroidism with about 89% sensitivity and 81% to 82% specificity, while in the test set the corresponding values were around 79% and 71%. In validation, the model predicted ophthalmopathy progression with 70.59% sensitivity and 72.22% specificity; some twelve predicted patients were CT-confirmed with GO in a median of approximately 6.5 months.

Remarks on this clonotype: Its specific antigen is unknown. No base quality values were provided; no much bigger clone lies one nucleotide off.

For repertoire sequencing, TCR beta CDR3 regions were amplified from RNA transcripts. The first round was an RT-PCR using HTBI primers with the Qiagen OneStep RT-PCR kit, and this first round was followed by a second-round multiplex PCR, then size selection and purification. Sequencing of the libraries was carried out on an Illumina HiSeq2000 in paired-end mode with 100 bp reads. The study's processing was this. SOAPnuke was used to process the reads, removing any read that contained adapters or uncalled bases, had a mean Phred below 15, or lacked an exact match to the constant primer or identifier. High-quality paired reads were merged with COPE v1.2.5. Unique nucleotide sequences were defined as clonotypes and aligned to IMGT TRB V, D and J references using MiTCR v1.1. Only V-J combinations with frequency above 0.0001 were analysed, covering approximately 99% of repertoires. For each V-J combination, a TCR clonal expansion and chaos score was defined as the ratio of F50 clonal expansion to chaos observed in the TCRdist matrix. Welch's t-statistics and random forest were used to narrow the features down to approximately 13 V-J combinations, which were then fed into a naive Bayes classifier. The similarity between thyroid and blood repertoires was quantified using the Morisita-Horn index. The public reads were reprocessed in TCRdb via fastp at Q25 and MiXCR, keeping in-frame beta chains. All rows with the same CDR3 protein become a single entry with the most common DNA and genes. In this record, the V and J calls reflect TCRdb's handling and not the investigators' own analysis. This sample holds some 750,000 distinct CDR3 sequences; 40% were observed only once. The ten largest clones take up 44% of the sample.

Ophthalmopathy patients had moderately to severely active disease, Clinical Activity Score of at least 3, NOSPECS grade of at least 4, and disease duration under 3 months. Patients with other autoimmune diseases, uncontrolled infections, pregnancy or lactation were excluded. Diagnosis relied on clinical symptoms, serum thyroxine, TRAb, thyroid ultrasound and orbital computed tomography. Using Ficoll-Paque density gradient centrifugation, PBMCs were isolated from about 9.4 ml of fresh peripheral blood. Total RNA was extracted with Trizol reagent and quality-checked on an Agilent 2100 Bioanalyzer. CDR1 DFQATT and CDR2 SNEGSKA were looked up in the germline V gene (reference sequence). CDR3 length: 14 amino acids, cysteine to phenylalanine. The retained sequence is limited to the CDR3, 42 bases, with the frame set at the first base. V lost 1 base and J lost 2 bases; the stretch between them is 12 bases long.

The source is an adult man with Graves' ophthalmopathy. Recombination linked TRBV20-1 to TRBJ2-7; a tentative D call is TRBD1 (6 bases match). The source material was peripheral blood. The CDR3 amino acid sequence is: CSARANREAYEQYF. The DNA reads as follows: TGCAGTGCTAGAGCAAACAGGGAAGCCTACGAGCAGTACTTC.